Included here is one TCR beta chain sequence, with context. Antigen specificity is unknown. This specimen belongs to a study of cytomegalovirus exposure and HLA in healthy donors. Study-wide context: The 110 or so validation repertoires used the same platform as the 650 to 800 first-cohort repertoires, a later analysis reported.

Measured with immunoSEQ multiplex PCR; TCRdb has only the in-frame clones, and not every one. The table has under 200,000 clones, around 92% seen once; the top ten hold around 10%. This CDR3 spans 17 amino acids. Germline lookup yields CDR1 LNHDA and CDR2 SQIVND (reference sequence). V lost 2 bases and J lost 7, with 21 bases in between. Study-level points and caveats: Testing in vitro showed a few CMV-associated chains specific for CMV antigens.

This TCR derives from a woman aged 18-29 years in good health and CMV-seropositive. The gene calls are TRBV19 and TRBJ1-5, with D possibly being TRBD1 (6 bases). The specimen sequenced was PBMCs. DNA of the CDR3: TGTGCCAGTAGTATAATAGGAGGCCCAGGGGTGCAACAGCCCCAGCATTTT. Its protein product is CASSIIGGPGVQQPQHF.